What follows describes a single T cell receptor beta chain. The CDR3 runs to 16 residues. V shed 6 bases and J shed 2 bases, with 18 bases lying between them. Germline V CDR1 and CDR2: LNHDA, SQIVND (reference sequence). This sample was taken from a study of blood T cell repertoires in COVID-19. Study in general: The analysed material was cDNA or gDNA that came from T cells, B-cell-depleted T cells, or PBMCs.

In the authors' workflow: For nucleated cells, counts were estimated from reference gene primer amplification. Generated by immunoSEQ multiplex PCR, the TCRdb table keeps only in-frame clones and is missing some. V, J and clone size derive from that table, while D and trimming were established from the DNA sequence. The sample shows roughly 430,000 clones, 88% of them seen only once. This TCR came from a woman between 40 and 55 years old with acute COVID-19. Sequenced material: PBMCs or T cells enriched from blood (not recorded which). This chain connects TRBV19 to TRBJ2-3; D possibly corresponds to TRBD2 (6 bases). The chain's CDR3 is CASSPGTLPSTDTQYF. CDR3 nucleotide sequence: TGTGCCAGTAGCCCGGGGACTTTGCCATCCACAGATACGCAGTATTTT.